This T cell receptor (beta chain) appears in the sequencing data of a study of T cell responses to AZD1222 COVID-19 vaccine. Study-wide findings and caveats: Baseline seropositivity characterized only a handful of AZD1222 recipients. The donor cohort was predominantly white British with a female majority, and clonal diversity may have been underestimated. Sampling that yielded the repertoires occurred only after the peak T cell response. The CD4 TCRs associated with vaccination extended across spike and predominated at 160-218 and 743-854.

In its sample, this clone was seen a few times. Its cognate antigen is unknown. Some clones are missing from TCRdb's copy, which holds only in-frame ones; the method was immunoSEQ multiplex PCR. This sample has some 130,000 clones, with approximately 85% found just once. The CDR3 runs 15 residues. V was cut by 6 bases and J by 0 bases, with 9 bases left in between. This TCR derives from an adult who received the MenACWY meningococcal vaccine as a control. The chain has TRBV23-1 and TRBJ1-6; D remains unclear. TRBV23-1 is an ORF, with its function uncertain. The sequences come from peripheral blood, collected 28 days after the second dose of the MenACWY control vaccine. The CDR3 region has the DNA TGCGCCAGCAGCCCCGAGGGCTCCTATAATTCACCCCTCCACTTT. This encodes CASSPEGSYNSPLHF.